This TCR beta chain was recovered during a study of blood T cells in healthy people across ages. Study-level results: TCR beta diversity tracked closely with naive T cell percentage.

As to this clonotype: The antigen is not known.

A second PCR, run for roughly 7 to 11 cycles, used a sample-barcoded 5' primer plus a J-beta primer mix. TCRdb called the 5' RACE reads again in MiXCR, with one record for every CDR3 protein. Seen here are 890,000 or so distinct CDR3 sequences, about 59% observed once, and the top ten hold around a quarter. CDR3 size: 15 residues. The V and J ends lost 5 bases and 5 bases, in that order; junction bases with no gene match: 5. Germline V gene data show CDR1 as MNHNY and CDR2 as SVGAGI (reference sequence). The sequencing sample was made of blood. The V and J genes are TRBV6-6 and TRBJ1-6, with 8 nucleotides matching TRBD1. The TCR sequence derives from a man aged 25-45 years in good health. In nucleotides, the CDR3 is TGTGCCAGCAGTCAACGGGACAGGAATAATTCACCCCTCCACTTT. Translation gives CASSQRDRNNSPLHF.